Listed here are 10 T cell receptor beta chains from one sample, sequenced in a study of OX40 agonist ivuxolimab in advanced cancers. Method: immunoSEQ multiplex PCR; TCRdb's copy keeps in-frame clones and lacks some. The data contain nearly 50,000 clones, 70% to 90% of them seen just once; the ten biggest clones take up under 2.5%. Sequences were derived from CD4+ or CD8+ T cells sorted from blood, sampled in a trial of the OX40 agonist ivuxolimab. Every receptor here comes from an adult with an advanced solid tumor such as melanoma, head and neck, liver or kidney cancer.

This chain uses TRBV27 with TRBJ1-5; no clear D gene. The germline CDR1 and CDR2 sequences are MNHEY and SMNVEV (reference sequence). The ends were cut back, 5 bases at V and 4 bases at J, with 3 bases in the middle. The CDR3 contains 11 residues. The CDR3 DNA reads TGTGCCAGCAGTATAAATCAGCCCCAGCATTTT. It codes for CASSINQPQHF.

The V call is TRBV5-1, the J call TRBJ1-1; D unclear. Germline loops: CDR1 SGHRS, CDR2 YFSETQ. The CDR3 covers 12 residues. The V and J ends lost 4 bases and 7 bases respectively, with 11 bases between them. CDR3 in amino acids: CASSLGLDEAFF. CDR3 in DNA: TGCGCCAGCAGCCTGGGCTTAGATGAAGCTTTCTTT.

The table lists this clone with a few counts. The CDR3 region is CASSLVAGKQGQPQHF. CDR3 sequence (DNA): TGTGCCAGCAGCTTAGTAGCAGGGAAACAAGGGCAGCCCCAGCATTTT. This chain connects TRBV7-2 to TRBJ1-5; possible D gene TRBD1, 5 bases. The germline V gene has CDR1 SGHTA and CDR2 FQGNSA. CDR3 size: 16 residues. Between the trimmed V and J ends, which lost 1 base and 7 bases, there was a span of 17 bases.

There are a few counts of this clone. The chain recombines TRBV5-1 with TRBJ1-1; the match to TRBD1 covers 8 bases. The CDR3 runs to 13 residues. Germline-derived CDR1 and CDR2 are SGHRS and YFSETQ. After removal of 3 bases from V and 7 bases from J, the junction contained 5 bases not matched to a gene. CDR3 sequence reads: CASSSYGQGEAFF. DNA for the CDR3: TGCGCCAGCAGCTCCTATGGACAGGGTGAAGCTTTCTTT.

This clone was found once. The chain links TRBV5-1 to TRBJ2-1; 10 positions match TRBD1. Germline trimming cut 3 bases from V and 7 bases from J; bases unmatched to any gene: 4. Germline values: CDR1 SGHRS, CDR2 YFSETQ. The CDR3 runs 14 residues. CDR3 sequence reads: CASSSRQGANEQFF. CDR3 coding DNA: TGCGCCAGCAGCTCTCGACAGGGGGCAAATGAGCAGTTCTTC. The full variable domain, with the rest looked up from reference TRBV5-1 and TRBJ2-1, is KAGVTQTPRYLIKTRGQQVTLSCSPISGHRSVSWYQQTPGQGLQFLFEYFSETQRNKGNFPGRFSGRQFSNSRSEMNVSTLELGDSALYLCASSSRQGANEQFFGPGTRLTVL.

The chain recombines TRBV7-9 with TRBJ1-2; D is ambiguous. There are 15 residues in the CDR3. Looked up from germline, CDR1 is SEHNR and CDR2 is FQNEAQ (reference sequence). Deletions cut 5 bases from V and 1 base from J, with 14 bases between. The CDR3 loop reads CASSETKASNYGYTF. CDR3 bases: TGTGCCAGCAGCGAGACTAAGGCCAGTAACTATGGCTACACCTTC.

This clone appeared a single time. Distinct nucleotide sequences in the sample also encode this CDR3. The CDR3 bases are TGTGCCAGCAGCGTAGGGCCGGGAGGAAGCACAGATACGCAGTATTTT. The encoded protein is CASSVGPGGSTDTQYF. The chain carries TRBV9 and TRBJ2-3; 7 bases map to TRBD2. CDR3 size: 16 residues. Germline lookup yields CDR1 SGDLS and CDR2 YYNGEE. The V segment lost 0 bases and the J segment 0 bases; nucleotides outside the gene matches: 4.

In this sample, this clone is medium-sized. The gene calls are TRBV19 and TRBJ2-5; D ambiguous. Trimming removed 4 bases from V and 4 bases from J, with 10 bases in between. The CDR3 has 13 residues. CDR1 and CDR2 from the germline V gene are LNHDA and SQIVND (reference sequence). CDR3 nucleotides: TGTGCCAGTAGTACACATGGTGGAGAGACCCAGTACTTC. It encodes CASSTHGGETQYF.

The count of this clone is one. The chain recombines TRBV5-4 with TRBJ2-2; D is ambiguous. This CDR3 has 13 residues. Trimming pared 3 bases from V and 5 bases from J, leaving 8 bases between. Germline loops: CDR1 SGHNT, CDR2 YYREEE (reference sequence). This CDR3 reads CASSSRGTGELFF. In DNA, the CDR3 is TGTGCCAGCAGCTCCAGAGGAACCGGGGAGCTGTTTTTT. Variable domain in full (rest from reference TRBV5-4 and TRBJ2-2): ETGVTQSPTHLIKTRGQQVTLRCSSQSGHNTVSWYQQALGQGPQFIFQYYREEENGRGNFPPRFSGLQFPNYSSELNVNALELDDSALYLCASSSRGTGELFFGEGSRLTVL.

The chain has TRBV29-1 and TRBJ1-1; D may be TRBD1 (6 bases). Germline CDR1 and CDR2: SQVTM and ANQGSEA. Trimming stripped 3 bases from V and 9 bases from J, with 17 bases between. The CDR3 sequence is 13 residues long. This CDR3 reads CSVDGDTTSQAFF. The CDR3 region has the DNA TGCAGCGTTGATGGGGACACCACCTCCCAAGCTTTCTTT.